The present entry profiles one TCR beta chain with its context. Its target is not known. This record comes from a study of shared clonotypes between healthy human individuals. Study conclusions and caveats: Clonotypes not shared had lower generation probabilities than those common to all four donors.

Over several immunoSEQ plates, each subset's genomic DNA was distributed in even portions. Sequencing used immunoSEQ multiplex PCR; TCRdb keeps in-frame clones, though not all of them. The sample holds roughly 2 million clones; 85% to 95% are singletons and the top ten take 0.1% to 0.15%. The CDR3 runs 14 residues. V shed 0 bases and J 13 bases; nucleotides not matched to a gene: 12. Germline V gives CDR1 SGHRS, CDR2 YFSETQ. V is TRBV5-1 and J is TRBJ1-2, with TRBD1 matching over 7 bases. The specimen was naive CD4+ T cells sorted from blood. Subset noted: CD45RA+ positively selected. The source is a man between 18 and 29 years old in good health. The DNA for the CDR3 is TGCGCCAGCAGCTTGGACAAGGGGGGGACAGCGTCCACCTTC. Its translation: CASSLDKGGTASTF. The full variable domain, with the rest looked up from reference TRBV5-1 and TRBJ1-2, is KAGVTQTPRYLIKTRGQQVTLSCSPISGHRSVSWYQQTPGQGLQFLFEYFSETQRNKGNFPGRFSGRQFSNSRSEMNVSTLELGDSALYLCASSLDKGGTASTFGSGTRLTVV.